The 12 T cell receptor beta chains given below trace back to one sample, sequenced in a study of sequential checkpoint blockade in melanoma. Regarding treatment: randomized to nivolumab then ipilimumab (arm A) or the reverse (arm B). The repertoire was sequenced with immunoSEQ multiplex PCR; TCRdb's copy has only in-frame clones and lacks some. The sample holds over 5,000 clones; over 25% are singletons and the top ten take around 20%. Sequenced material: tumor tissue (inferred from file names), taken from a patient given nivolumab and ipilimumab in sequence. The source of these receptors is a human donor with melanoma.

CDR3 loop: CASSIRDIETQYF. DNA for the CDR3: TGTGCCAGTAGTATACGGGATATCGAGACCCAGTACTTC. The chain joins TRBV19 to TRBJ2-5; D is perhaps TRBD2 (5 bases). Trimming took off 2 bases at V and 5 bases at J, with 9 bases between the two ends. Germline assignment: CDR1 LNHDA and CDR2 SQIVND (reference sequence). The CDR3 covers 13 residues.

The table lists this clone with a few counts. The chain couples TRBV18 to TRBJ2-3, with TRBD1 matching 10 bases. Unmatched junction bases numbered 4, after V lost 1 base and J lost 6 bases. CDR1 is KGHSH, CDR2 LQKENI, per germline. CDR3 length: 15 residues. CDR3 nucleotide sequence: TGTGCCAGCTCACCACAGGGACAGGGGACCGATACGCAGTATTTT. It translates to CASSPQGQGTDTQYF.

This clone has just a few counts. This sequence joins TRBV7-4 and TRBJ2-2; D is perhaps TRBD1 (5 bases). CDR3 length: 13 amino acids. V dropped 5 bases and J dropped 6 bases, with 10 bases sitting between them. CDR1 and CDR2 from the germline V gene are SGHVT and SQSDAQ. The CDR3 sequence is CASSRTNAGELFF. CDR3 in DNA: TGTGCCAGCAGCAGGACAAACGCCGGGGAGCTGTTTTTT.

This clone has a handful of counts. The rearrangement links TRBV18 to TRBJ1-1, with D hard to call. The CDR3 totals 13 residues. V lost 2 bases, J lost 7 bases, and 11 bases lay in between. Germline-derived CDR1 and CDR2 are KGHSH and LQKENI. CDR3 amino acids: CASSPERVGEAFF. In nucleotides, the CDR3 is TGTGCCAGCTCACCAGAGAGGGTAGGTGAAGCTTTCTTT.

The V and J genes are TRBV29-1 and TRBJ2-7, with D possibly being TRBD1 (6 bases). The V end was cut by 3 bases, the J end by 6 bases, with 12 bases between. The CDR3 is made up of 12 amino acids. Germline loops: CDR1 SQVTM, CDR2 ANQGSEA. CDR3 protein: CSVDQGSREQYF. The DNA of the CDR3 is TGCAGCGTTGATCAGGGGTCCCGCGAGCAGTACTTC.

The chain has TRBV7-2 and TRBJ1-5; TRBD1 is a possible D gene (5 bases). V lost 5 bases and J lost 6, with 11 bases in between. The CDR3 totals 13 residues. Germline lookup yields CDR1 SGHTA and CDR2 FQGNSA. The CDR3 DNA reads as TGTGCCAGCAGCGAACGAAGGGGTCAGCCCCAGCATTTT. Protein product: CASSERRGQPQHF.

This clone appeared a few times. The chain recombines TRBV6-8 with TRBJ2-3; a possible D gene is TRBD1 (5 bases). Per the germline V gene, CDR1 is MNHGY and CDR2 is SAAAGT. This CDR3 region has 14 residues. The V gene lost 10 bases and the J gene lost 0 bases, with 14 bases spanning the gap. CDR3 bases: TGTGCCATCGGCAGGCAGGGAAGCACAGATACGCAGTATTTT. Translated: CAIGRQGSTDTQYF.

The chain uses TRBV5-1 and TRBJ2-7; TRBD2 might be the D (6 bases). Germline V gene lookup returns CDR1 SGHRS and CDR2 YFSETQ. The CDR3 consists of 17 residues. V dropped 2 bases and J dropped 5 bases, with 23 bases sitting between them. The CDR3 region is CASSFMKLAGSINEQYF. CDR3 DNA sequence: TGCGCCAGCAGCTTTATGAAACTCGCCGGGAGCATCAACGAGCAGTACTTC.

By share of the sample, this clone is hyperexpanded. The chain recombines TRBV11-3 with TRBJ1-1; 9 bases agree with TRBD1. V shed 7 bases, J shed 3 bases, and the junction held 6 bases outside the gene matches. Germline-derived CDR1 and CDR2 are SGHNT and YENEEA. This CDR3 region has 14 residues. The CDR3 loop reads CASNTGGRHTEAFF. The CDR3 region has the DNA TGTGCCAGCAATACAGGGGGCCGACACACTGAAGCTTTCTTT.

This clone has only a few counts. The rearrangement joins TRBV11-3 to TRBJ2-1; 8 bases match TRBD2. CDR1 and CDR2 from the germline V gene are SGHNT and YENEEA. Trimming removed 8 bases from V and 0 bases from J; junction bases left unmatched: 15. CDR3 length equals 18 residues. CDR3 amino acids: CASLPITGGRSSYNEQFF. In nucleotides, the CDR3 is TGTGCCAGCCTTCCGATAACGGGGGGGCGGAGCTCCTACAATGAGCAGTTCTTC.

The V call is TRBV10-3, the J call TRBJ2-1; TRBD2 matches 14 bases. Germline V gene data show CDR1 as ENHRY and CDR2 as SYGVKD. The CDR3 is 16 amino acids. The junction had 3 bases not matched to a gene; V was cut back by 2 bases and J by 6 bases. The DNA for the CDR3 is TGTGCCATCAGTGAGACGACTAGCGGGAGGGGCAATGAGCAGTTCTTC. Protein product: CAISETTSGRGNEQFF.

The chain links TRBV18 to TRBJ2-5; D gene ambiguous. V lost 3 bases and J lost 3, with 11 bases in between. There are 14 residues in the CDR3. Looked up from germline, CDR1 is KGHSH and CDR2 is LQKENI. CDR3 in amino acids: CASSPLPMEETQYF. The CDR3 DNA sequence: TGTGCCAGCTCACCCCTCCCGATGGAAGAGACCCAGTACTTC.